This T cell receptor (beta chain) was documented in a study of cytomegalovirus exposure and HLA in healthy donors. With respect to this clone: What it binds is unknown.

The PCR made use of 60 Vbeta and 13 Jbeta primers. Method: immunoSEQ multiplex PCR; TCRdb's copy keeps in-frame clones and lacks some. Among fewer than 95,000 clones listed, under 80% were seen once. V lost 0 bases, J lost 9 bases, and 17 bases lay in between. The CDR3 consists of 15 residues. The germline V gene has CDR1 MNHEY and CDR2 SMNVEV (reference sequence). Study observations and caveats: Across donors, sequencing depth was assumed by presence/absence analyses to be roughly uniform.

This receptor was identified in a woman in her thirties in good health and CMV-seronegative. The sample comprised PBMCs. The chain combines TRBV27 with TRBJ1-1; a weak D match, TRBD1 (6 bases). The chain's CDR3 is CASSLSGSTGFKAFF. DNA for the CDR3: TGTGCCAGCAGTTTATCTGGGTCCACAGGGTTTAAAGCTTTCTTT.